There are many counts of the clone carrying this TCR beta chain. Its matching antigen is unknown. These data are taken from a study of glioma-infiltrating T cells. Findings of the study overall: Gliomas, especially low-grade, showed above-expected tissue-blood divergence; non-neoplastic patients showed below. Tissue and blood shared very few CDR3 sequences.

The iRepertoire nested amplicon-rescue multiplex PCR amplified TCR alpha and beta CDR3s from RNA. Input was roughly 85-400 ng of tissue mRNA or PBMC total RNA. TCRdb reprocessed the multiplex PCR reads via MiXCR and lists one record per CDR3 protein. The sample yields over 90,000 distinct CDR3 sequences, about 28% seen once. Germline lookup yields CDR1 MNHNS and CDR2 SASEGT. The CDR3 is 11 amino acids. Trimming removed 8 bases at V and 2 bases at J, with 5 bases between. This chain connects TRBV6-1 to TRBJ2-3; D gene unclear. The sequence derives from a human donor with low-grade glioma or glioblastoma, undergoing nonglioma brain surgery, or in good health (not recorded which). The sample consisted of glioma tissue, nonneoplastic brain tissue, or PBMCs (not recorded which). The CDR3 sequence: CASRYTDTQYF. CDR3 coding DNA: TGTGCCAGCCGCTACACAGATACGCAGTATTTT.